The present entry profiles one T cell receptor beta chain with its context. The data are from a study of blood T cell repertoires in COVID-19. In the original workflow: Amplification of reference gene primers was used by the study to estimate nucleated cell counts. Profiling relied on immunoSEQ multiplex PCR, and the TCRdb table lists in-frame clones only, not all of them. That table supplies the V and J calls and clone size; D and trimming were determined from the DNA. The table includes about 250,000 clones, about 91% detected once. The length of the CDR3 is 15 residues. The germline V and J ends were trimmed by 3 bases and 0 bases, with 12 bases remaining between them. The germline V gene encodes CDR1 GTSNPN and CDR2 SVGIG (reference sequence).

Sequenced material: peripheral blood. The chain recombines TRBV30 with TRBJ1-3, with D uncertain. The TCR originated in a woman in her 30s with COVID-19, enrolled during active disease. CDR3 sequence: CAWRGLGLSGNTIYF. The CDR3, as DNA: TGTGCCTGGAGGGGCCTCGGACTCTCTGGAAACACCATATATTTT.